This passage covers 27 T cell receptor beta chains from one sample sequenced in a study of regulatory T cells in long-lasting Graves disease. The time point: newly diagnosed GD, antithyroid drugs for less than 3 months. PBMC-extracted RNA yielded the TCR library. Building of the TCR beta libraries involved iRepertoire HTBI primers and Arm-PCR of CDR3 regions. TCRdb reanalysed the multiplex PCR reads using MiXCR and keeps one entry per CDR3 protein. The sample lists fewer than 650,000 distinct CDR3 sequences, 15% to 20% occurring once. In addition, the sample was reused for a study of T cells in Graves' hyperthyroidism and ophthalmopathy.

The sequences come from peripheral blood mononuclear cells (PBMCs), collected at new diagnosis, from a patient treated with antithyroid drugs. The receptors were sampled from a woman aged 30 to 39 with Graves disease.

The sample holds many counts of this clonotype. The gene calls are TRBV2 and TRBJ2-3; weak D call: TRBD1 (5 bases). The ends were cut back, 8 bases at V and 4 bases at J, with 13 bases in the middle. The germline CDR1 and CDR2 sequences are SNHLY and FYNNEI. The CDR3 is made up of 13 amino acids. The CDR3 DNA is TGTGCCAGCTCTACTCTAGGGGCAGATACGCAGTATTTT. Translated: CASSTLGADTQYF.

The sample holds many counts of this clonotype. This rearrangement joins TRBV11-2 to TRBJ2-1; 8 bases are shared with TRBD2. There are 18 residues in the CDR3. J lost 0 bases, V lost 0 bases, and 7 bases had no gene match. Germline CDR1 reads SGHAT; CDR2 reads FQNNGV. The CDR3 loop is CASSLEAGAPSSYNEQFF. The CDR3 DNA reads as TGTGCCAGCAGCTTAGAAGCGGGAGCCCCAAGCTCCTACAATGAGCAGTTCTTC.

This clonotype has only a few counts. The V gene is TRBV10-3, the J gene TRBJ1-1, with a tentative D call TRBD1 (5 bases). CDR3 length: 12 residues. V gave up 0 bases and J gave up 8 bases, with 7 bases separating them. Germline V gene data show CDR1 as ENHRY and CDR2 as SYGVKD. CDR3 DNA sequence: TGTGCCATCAGTGAGTCGGCAGGGGAAGCTTTCTTT. Its translation is CAISESAGEAFF.

This clonotype has at least ten counts. The chain carries TRBV2 and TRBJ2-3; D is unresolved. The germline V gene encodes CDR1 SNHLY and CDR2 FYNNEI. The CDR3 contains 15 residues. V dropped 2 bases and J dropped 1 base, with 10 bases sitting between them. The CDR3 reads CASSEIWDRTDTQYF. The CDR3 nucleotides read TGTGCCAGCAGTGAAATCTGGGATCGCACAGATACGCAGTATTTT.

This clonotype was seen at least ten times. The genes are TRBV27 and TRBJ2-1, with a possible D match to TRBD1 (7 bases). CDR3 size: 18 residues. With 2 bases removed from V and 4 bases from J, the gap between germline ends came to 21 bases. The germline V gene has CDR1 MNHEY and CDR2 SMNVEV (reference sequence). CDR3 sequence reads: CASSLIRSGGTSYNEQFF. For the CDR3, the DNA is TGTGCCAGCAGTTTAATTCGCTCAGGGGGGACTTCTTACAATGAGCAGTTCTTC.

This clonotype was counted many times. This sequence joins TRBV28 and TRBJ2-7; 12 bases align to TRBD2. CDR1 MDHEN and CDR2 SYDVKM come from the germline V gene. Unmatched junction bases numbered 5, after V lost 5 bases and J lost 3 bases. CDR3 size: 15 residues. The CDR3 region is CASSTLAGGDYEQYF. The DNA for the CDR3 is TGTGCCAGCAGTACACTAGCGGGAGGTGACTACGAGCAGTACTTC.

A remark on this clonotype: A much more abundant neighbour one base away suggests this may be a read error. The rearrangement uses TRBV28 and TRBJ1-4, with 9 bases identical to TRBD1. Looked up from germline, CDR1 is MDHEN and CDR2 is SYDVKM. The CDR3 is made up of 13 amino acids. Trimming removed 11 bases from V and 8 bases from J; junction bases left unmatched: 9. CDR3 sequence (DNA): TGTGCCGGTGCGACAGGGGGAAGGGAAAAACTGTTTTTT. Translated, it gives CAGATGGREKLFF.

The sample holds one count of this clonotype. One end of the junction varies from germline; a read error may be responsible. The chain recombines TRBV18 with TRBJ1-2; D is possibly TRBD1 (6 bases). Germline V CDR1 and CDR2: KGHSH, LQKENI. This CDR3 has 13 residues. CDR3 nucleotides: TGTGCCAGCTTACCACAAGACAGGATTGGCTACACCTTC. This sequence encodes CASLPQDRIGYTF.

The DNA for the CDR3 is TGTGCCAGCTCACCACCGGGAAGGGGCAACGCTGAAGCTTTCTTT. This sequence encodes CASSPPGRGNAEAFF. This rearrangement joins TRBV18 to TRBJ1-1; possibly TRBD1 for D (5 bases). This CDR3 has 15 amino acids. Germline CDR1 is KGHSH and CDR2 is LQKENI. The ends were cut back, 0 bases at V and 6 bases at J, with 14 bases in the middle.

This clonotype was recorded a few times. The rearrangement uses TRBV5-1 and TRBJ1-1, with D maybe TRBD1 (5 bases). The germline gives CDR1 SGHRS, CDR2 YFSETQ. The CDR3 contains 15 residues. Trimming left V 3 bases short and J 2 bases short, with 14 bases between. The CDR3 nucleotides read TGCGCCAGCAGCTGGGGGGGGGGTGCTAACACTGAAGCTTTCTTT. Translated, it gives CASSWGGGANTEAFF.

This clonotype was seen a single time. This may stem from a read error, because a much larger clone lies one nucleotide away. The CDR3 spells CASSYSGCTGQQPQHF. CDR3 coding DNA: TGTGCCAGCAGTTACTCGGGTTGTACAGGGCAGCAGCCCCAGCATTTT. The chain is built from TRBV6-2 or TRBV6-3 and TRBJ1-5, with D possibly being TRBD1 (6 bases). Germline loops: CDR1 MNHEY, CDR2 SVGEGT. The CDR3 covers 16 residues. Trimming shortened V by 0 bases and J by 7 bases, and 16 bases separated the two germline ends.

This clonotype was detected ten times or more. The gene calls are TRBV30 and TRBJ1-2; weak D call: TRBD1 (5 bases). Trimming shortened V by 5 bases and J by 5 bases, and 15 bases separated the two germline ends. Germline loops: CDR1 GTSNPN, CDR2 SVGIG (reference sequence). The CDR3 consists of 13 residues. The CDR3 region has the DNA TGTGCCTGGGCTTTGGGGGAAGAGTATGGCTACACCTTC. Residues: CAWALGEEYGYTF.

This clonotype was counted many times. V is TRBV6-1 and J is TRBJ1-3; D is possibly TRBD1 (5 bases). This CDR3 comprises 16 residues. Germline values: CDR1 MNHNS, CDR2 SASEGT. The germline V and J ends were trimmed by 6 bases and 9 bases, with 24 bases remaining between them. The CDR3 is CASSRGAASTGGTIYF. CDR3 coding DNA: TGTGCCAGCAGCCGAGGAGCGGCCTCAACAGGAGGCACCATATATTTT.

The V gene is TRBV4-2, the J gene TRBJ1-4; the D is unclear. Germline V gene sequence: CDR1 LGHNA, CDR2 YNFKEQ. CDR3 size: 16 residues. V dropped 0 bases and J dropped 7 bases, with 15 bases sitting between them. The CDR3: CASSQDFQVGGEKLFF. The CDR3 DNA follows: TGTGCCAGCAGCCAAGATTTTCAAGTGGGAGGTGAAAAACTGTTTTTT.

This clonotype came up many times. The V call is TRBV2, the J call TRBJ1-4; 7 nucleotides align to TRBD1. CDR1 is SNHLY, CDR2 FYNNEI, per germline. The CDR3 consists of 14 residues. The junction had 11 bases not matched to a gene; V was cut back by 8 bases and J by 8 bases. The CDR3: CASLLRDRGEKLFF. The CDR3 DNA reads TGTGCCAGCCTCTTACGGGACAGAGGAGAAAAACTGTTTTTT.

This clonotype was picked up a small number of times. CDR3 sequence (DNA): TGTGCCTGGCGCGACTGGGACAGGGCTACCTACAATGAGCAGTTCTTC. This encodes CAWRDWDRATYNEQFF. This chain joins TRBV30 and TRBJ2-1, with TRBD1 matching over 9 bases. Trimming took 5 bases from V and 2 from J; bases not matched to a gene: 10. Germline values: CDR1 GTSNPN, CDR2 SVGIG (reference sequence). The CDR3 runs to 16 residues. Full variable domain (missing parts from reference TRBV30 and TRBJ2-1): SQTIHQWPATLVQPVGSPLSLECTVEGTSNPNLYWYRQAAGRGLQLLFYSVGIGQISSEVPQNLSASRPQDRQFILSSKKLLLSDSGFYLCAWRDWDRATYNEQFFGPGTRLTVL.

This clonotype was recorded a few times. V and J are TRBV6-1 and TRBJ1-2; 8 bases are shared with TRBD1. V was clipped by 6 bases and J by 4 bases; unmatched bases: 7. Germline V lookup: CDR1 MNHNS, CDR2 SASEGT. The CDR3 loop spans 14 amino acids. This CDR3 is CASRRNRGGYGYTF. The CDR3 region has the DNA TGTGCCAGCAGGAGAAACAGGGGGGGCTATGGCTACACCTTC.

This chain links TRBV7-3 with TRBJ2-2, with D perhaps TRBD2 (5 bases). This CDR3 is built from 14 residues. CDR1 and CDR2 (germline): SGHTA, FQGTGA. The V end lost 5 bases, the J end lost 7 bases, and 14 bases lay between the germline ends. CDR3 in amino acids: CASSVVGVGGELFF. CDR3 coding DNA: TGTGCCAGCAGCGTAGTCGGGGTCGGCGGGGAGCTGTTTTTT.

This clonotype has at least ten counts. The rearrangement links TRBV7-2 to TRBJ2-3; 14 nucleotides line up with TRBD2. Germline V gene sequence: CDR1 SGHTA, CDR2 FQGNSA. The CDR3 is 17 residues long. V shed 5 bases, J shed 2 bases, and the junction held 6 bases outside the gene matches. The CDR3, as DNA: TGTGCCAGCAGCCCCCGGACTAGCGGGAGGAACACAGATACGCAGTATTTT. Amino acids: CASSPRTSGRNTDTQYF.

V gene TRBV27 combines with J gene TRBJ2-7, with 12 positions matching TRBD2. The CDR3 sequence is 15 residues long. V lost 6 bases, J lost 2 bases, and 5 bases stayed unmatched. From germline, CDR1 is MNHEY and CDR2 SMNVEV (reference sequence). The CDR3 sequence: CASRPTSGSPYEQYF. CDR3 nucleotide sequence: TGTGCCAGCAGGCCGACTAGCGGGAGCCCCTACGAGCAGTACTTC.

This rearrangement joins TRBV5-5 to TRBJ1-2; D is unclear. CDR3 length: 12 residues. V lost 3 bases and J lost 5, with 8 bases in between. Per germline, CDR1 SGHKS and CDR2 YYEKEE (reference sequence). CDR3 bases: TGTGCCAGCAGCTCCGAGTTTTATGGCTACACCTTC. Residues: CASSSEFYGYTF.

The gene calls are TRBV7-3 and TRBJ1-1; no clear D gene. Germline V gives CDR1 SGHTA, CDR2 FQGTGA. This CDR3 is 13 amino acids long. The V and J ends lost 5 bases and 1 base respectively, with 8 bases between them. As DNA, the CDR3 is TGTGCCAGCAGCGGGGTGGGGAACACTGAAGCTTTCTTT. This encodes CASSGVGNTEAFF.

In its sample, this clonotype was seen once. V gene TRBV27 combines with J gene TRBJ1-1; D remains unclear. V was trimmed by 6 bases and J by 11 bases, leaving 19 bases between them. The CDR3 totals 13 residues. Germline V gives CDR1 MNHEY, CDR2 SMNVEV (reference sequence). As DNA, the CDR3 is TGTGCCAGCAGGGGAGGTTTTGTGCCGAACGCTTTCTTT. This codes for CASRGGFVPNAFF.

The gene calls are TRBV27 and TRBJ2-1, with D maybe TRBD2 (6 bases). The V end lost 0 bases, the J end lost 6 bases, and 15 bases lay between the germline ends. This CDR3 has 16 amino acids. Germline CDR1 is MNHEY and CDR2 is SMNVEV (reference sequence). This CDR3 reads CASSLSPSGGVNEQFF. The CDR3, as DNA: TGTGCCAGCAGTTTATCCCCCAGTGGAGGGGTCAATGAGCAGTTCTTC.

In its sample, this clonotype was seen many times. This sequence joins TRBV28 and TRBJ2-1, with D possibly called TRBD1 or TRBD2 (5 bases each). Germline-derived CDR1 and CDR2 are MDHEN and SYDVKM. Trimming shortened V by 6 bases and J by 10 bases, and 10 bases separated the two germline ends. The CDR3 runs 11 residues. The chain's CDR3 is CASSLGTEQFF. For the CDR3, the DNA is TGTGCCAGCAGCCTTGGGACCGAGCAGTTCTTC. The complete variable domain, with remaining parts taken from reference TRBV28 and TRBJ2-1, reads DVKVTQSSRYLVKRTGEKVFLECVQDMDHENMFWYRQDPGLGLRLIYFSYDVKMKEKGDIPEGYSVSREKKERFSLILESASTNQTSMYLCASSLGTEQFFGPGTRLTVL.

The table lists this clonotype with a few counts. The chain couples TRBV5-1 to TRBJ2-7; D unclear. The germline V gene has CDR1 SGHRS and CDR2 YFSETQ. There are 13 residues in the CDR3. Trimming removed 4 bases from V and 4 bases from J, with 12 bases in between. CDR3 sequence: CASSLRPVYEQYF. CDR3 nucleotides: TGCGCCAGCAGCCTAAGGCCAGTGTACGAGCAGTACTTC.

The chain employs TRBV3-1 and TRBJ2-3; 7 bases match TRBD2. The V gene's germline CDR1 is LGHDT and CDR2 YNNKEL (reference sequence). The CDR3 has 17 amino acids. With V trimmed by 4 bases and J by 5 bases, 15 bases remained unmatched. The chain's CDR3 is CASSPLSGTKVKDTQYF. Here the CDR3 DNA reads TGTGCCAGCAGCCCCTTGTCCGGGACTAAGGTTAAAGATACGCAGTATTTT.